Each of the 28 T cell receptor beta chains below was sequenced from the same sample in a study of graft-versus-host responses after intestinal transplantation. Their antigens are not known. The table came from immunoSEQ multiplex PCR; TCRdb's copy has only in-frame clones and leaves some out. This sample has 130,000 to 150,000 clones, with about 90% found just once. Material: unstimulated CD4+ T cells sorted from spleen or lymph node cells, obtained before intestinal transplant. The receptors here all came from a human donor who received an intestinal transplant.

J is TRBJ2-1 and V is TRBV5-1; possibly TRBD2 for D (5 bases). Germline CDR1 reads SGHRS; CDR2 reads YFSETQ. The length of the CDR3 is 16 residues. V was shortened by 1 base and J by 3 bases, with 14 bases between the two germline ends. The CDR3 here is CASSLRPPGNYNEQFF. In DNA form, the CDR3 reads TGCGCCAGCAGCTTGAGACCACCCGGGAACTACAATGAGCAGTTCTTC.

This chain uses TRBV4-1 with TRBJ1-5, with a weak D call TRBD1 (5 bases). Germline V gene data show CDR1 as MGHRA and CDR2 as YSYEKL. Trimming shortened V by 1 base and J by 2 bases, and 21 bases separated the two germline ends. The CDR3 sequence is 19 residues long. CDR3 loop: CASSQAGIGAQWGNQPQHF. In nucleotides, the CDR3 is TGCGCCAGCAGCCAAGCGGGTATTGGGGCCCAATGGGGCAATCAGCCCCAGCATTTT.

CDR3 sequence reads: CASSLGSNNEQFF. For the CDR3, the DNA is TGTGCCAGTAGTCTTGGTAGTAACAATGAGCAGTTCTTC. The chain combines TRBV19 with TRBJ2-1, with D unclear. There are 13 residues in the CDR3. Germline V gene data show CDR1 as LNHDA and CDR2 as SQIVND (reference sequence). V was shortened by 5 bases and J by 5 bases, with 10 bases between the two germline ends.

The rearrangement uses TRBV5-1 and TRBJ2-7; the match to TRBD2 covers 11 bases. Germline assignment: CDR1 SGHRS and CDR2 YFSETQ. Trimming removed 2 bases from V and 0 bases from J; junction bases left unmatched: 4. This CDR3 has 16 residues. CDR3 coding DNA: TGCGCCAGCAGCTTCCCTAGCGGGAGGTTCTCCTACGAGCAGTACTTC. Translating gives CASSFPSGRFSYEQYF.

The chain uses TRBV2 and TRBJ2-7, with 10 nucleotides matching TRBD2. CDR3 size: 18 residues. Germline values: CDR1 SNHLY, CDR2 FYNNEI. V gave up 5 bases and J gave up 1 base; unmatched junction bases: 14. The CDR3 loop reads CASSSIGLAEGRSYEQYF. For the CDR3, the DNA is TGTGCCAGCAGTTCGATCGGACTAGCGGAAGGGAGGTCCTACGAGCAGTACTTC. Full variable domain (remainder filled in from reference TRBV2 and TRBJ2-7): EPEVTQTPSHQVTQMGQEVILRCVPISNHLYFYWYRQILGQKVEFLVSFYNNEISEKSEIFDDQFSVERPDGSNFTLKIRSTKLEDSAMYFCASSSIGLAEGRSYEQYFGPGTRLTVT.

The table lists this clone with a count of one. This chain joins TRBV10-3 and TRBJ1-4; 7 bases are shared with TRBD1. Looked up from germline, CDR1 is ENHRY and CDR2 is SYGVKD. This CDR3 is built from 12 residues. V was clipped by 8 bases and J by 7 bases; unmatched bases: 4. In DNA form, the CDR3 reads TGTGCCATCGCGGCAGGGGGTGAAAAACTGTTTTTT. Its translation is CAIAAGGEKLFF.

The chain combines TRBV6-6 with TRBJ1-1; no firm D call. From germline, CDR1 is MNHNY and CDR2 SVGAGI (reference sequence). The length of the CDR3 is 15 residues. Trimming stripped 10 bases from V and 1 base from J, with 19 bases between. The CDR3 DNA follows: TGTGCCACCTTATCCCATAGGGCGGAGAACACTGAAGCTTTCTTT. Translation gives CATLSHRAENTEAFF.

This rearrangement joins TRBV14 to TRBJ1-2; D is undetermined. Germline-derived CDR1 and CDR2 are SGHDN and FVKESK. There are 16 residues in the CDR3. Trimming shortened V by 4 bases and J by 5 bases, and 20 bases separated the two germline ends. The CDR3 DNA follows: TGTGCCAGCAGCCCCCGCGTCGGCCTTCCAGATTATGGCTACACCTTC. It specifies CASSPRVGLPDYGYTF.

The V and J genes are TRBV29-1 and TRBJ2-7; D possibly corresponds to TRBD2 (6 bases). Germline loops: CDR1 SQVTM, CDR2 ANQGSEA. V was trimmed by 3 bases and J by 3 bases, leaving 15 bases between them. The CDR3 is made up of 14 amino acids. CDR3 nucleotides: TGCAGCGTTGAGGGATCGGGGGAGATCTACGAGCAGTACTTC. Translation: CSVEGSGEIYEQYF.

A single count supports this clone. V is TRBV4-1 and J is TRBJ2-3, with TRBD2 matching 14 bases. Germline V gene sequence: CDR1 MGHRA, CDR2 YSYEKL. V was clipped by 0 bases and J by 4 bases; unmatched bases: 0. The CDR3 is 16 amino acids. The CDR3 DNA sequence: TGCGCCAGCAGCCAAGAGGGACTAGCGGGAGCAGATACGCAGTATTTT. It translates to CASSQEGLAGADTQYF.

The rearrangement uses TRBV2 and TRBJ1-5; TRBD1 aligns across 12 bases. The CDR3 contains 17 residues. Trimming at V came to 6 bases and at J to 0 bases, leaving 6 bases not matched to a gene. Germline CDR1 is SNHLY and CDR2 is FYNNEI. In DNA, the CDR3 is TGTGCCAGCAGCTCTGGGACAGGGGGCTATAGCAATCAGCCCCAGCATTTT. Translated, it gives CASSSGTGGYSNQPQHF. Using reference TRBV2 and TRBJ1-5 for the parts outside the CDR3, the full variable domain is EPEVTQTPSHQVTQMGQEVILRCVPISNHLYFYWYRQILGQKVEFLVSFYNNEISEKSEIFDDQFSVERPDGSNFTLKIRSTKLEDSAMYFCASSSGTGGYSNQPQHFGDGTRLSIL.

The chain employs TRBV25-1 and TRBJ2-1; a weak D match, TRBD2 (6 bases). V shed 7 bases and J shed 8 bases, with 12 bases lying between them. This CDR3 spans 12 amino acids. Per the germline V gene, CDR1 is MGHDK and CDR2 is SYGVNS. CDR3 protein: CASTLPGDEQFF. CDR3 nucleotides: TGTGCCAGCACCCTCCCGGGGGATGAGCAGTTCTTC.

CDR3 sequence reads: CSGRTAKNIQYF. The CDR3 nucleotides are TGCAGCGGGAGGACAGCCAAAAACATTCAGTACTTC. The rearrangement joins TRBV29-1 to TRBJ2-4; D is perhaps TRBD2 (5 bases). V was pared by 7 bases and J by 0 bases, with 7 bases between. This CDR3 is 12 amino acids long. Germline lookup yields CDR1 SQVTM and CDR2 ANQGSEA.

The chain joins TRBV6-5 to TRBJ2-7, with D possibly called TRBD1 or TRBD2 (5 bases each). The CDR3 has 15 residues. V was cut by 5 bases and J by 0 bases, with 14 bases left in between. Germline-derived CDR1 and CDR2 are MNHEY and SVGAGI. CDR3 coding DNA: TGTGCCAGCAGTCTTTCGGGACGGGTCTCCTACGAGCAGTACTTC. It is translated as CASSLSGRVSYEQYF.

The rearrangement joins TRBV28 to TRBJ2-7, with D possibly being TRBD1 or TRBD2 (5 bases each). Between the trimmed V and J ends, which lost 10 bases and 5 bases, there was a span of 30 bases. CDR3 length equals 17 residues. Looked up from germline, CDR1 is MDHEN and CDR2 is SYDVKM. This CDR3 reads CATIVSFGDHRENEQYF. In DNA form, the CDR3 reads TGTGCCACAATCGTGAGCTTTGGGGACCACCGAGAAAACGAGCAGTACTTC.

This chain joins TRBV28 and TRBJ2-7; D may be TRBD2 (5 bases). The CDR3 contains 14 residues. Germline loops: CDR1 MDHEN, CDR2 SYDVKM. The ends were cut back, 3 bases at V and 9 bases at J, with 18 bases in the middle. CDR3 amino acids: CASSFATLTTAQYF. In nucleotides, the CDR3 is TGTGCCAGCAGTTTTGCCACGTTGACTACGGCGCAGTACTTC.

This clone was counted a single time. The chain joins TRBV30 to TRBJ2-2; 9 nucleotides align to TRBD2. The V gene's germline CDR1 is GTSNPN and CDR2 SVGIG (reference sequence). The CDR3 loop spans 15 amino acids. After removal of 4 bases from V and 6 bases from J, the junction contained 9 bases not matched to a gene. CDR3 sequence reads: CAWKGLAGRSGELFF. The CDR3 nucleotides read TGTGCCTGGAAGGGGCTAGCGGGACGTTCCGGGGAGCTGTTTTTT.

The chain links TRBV5-6 to TRBJ2-5; 8 bases align to TRBD1. The CDR3 runs 13 residues. The germline V gene has CDR1 SGHDT and CDR2 YYEEEE. V trimming: 4 bases; J trimming: 7 bases; junction bases outside the gene matches: 6. The CDR3 reads CASSADRGTTQYF. CDR3 bases: TGTGCCAGCAGCGCAGACAGGGGAACGACCCAGTACTTC.

The V gene is TRBV9, the J gene TRBJ2-2; 11 bases align to TRBD2. Germline assignment: CDR1 SGDLS and CDR2 YYNGEE. Trimming cost V 3 bases and J 5 bases; bases outside gene matches: 3. CDR3 length equals 15 residues. CDR3 sequence (DNA): TGTGCCAGCAGCGCCCGGACTAGCGGGACCGGGGAGCTGTTTTTT. It yields the protein CASSARTSGTGELFF. Using reference TRBV9 and TRBJ2-2 for the parts outside the CDR3, the full variable domain is DSGVTQTPKHLITATGQRVTLRCSPRSGDLSVYWYQQSLDQGLQFLIQYYNGEERAKGNILERFSAQQFPDLHSELNLSSLELGDSALYFCASSARTSGTGELFFGEGSRLTVL.

This clone was seen only once. The chain uses TRBV5-6 and TRBJ2-1; D ambiguous. V lost 0 bases, J lost 4 bases, and 2 bases lay in between. This CDR3 region has 12 residues. CDR1 is SGHDT, CDR2 YYEEEE, per germline. The CDR3 DNA reads TGTGCCAGCAGCTTGGTGTACAATGAGCAGTTCTTC. This gives the protein CASSLVYNEQFF.

The V call is TRBV28, the J call TRBJ2-7, with a weak D call TRBD2 (6 bases). Trimming pared 3 bases from V and 1 base from J, leaving 7 bases between. CDR1 MDHEN and CDR2 SYDVKM come from the germline V gene. The CDR3 sequence is 13 residues long. The DNA of the CDR3 is TGTGCCAGCAGTTTGGGGGGATCCTACGAGCAGTACTTC. Translation: CASSLGGSYEQYF.

The J gene is TRBJ2-5, the V gene TRBV4-2, with TRBD2 identical over 10 bases. The CDR3 length is 16 residues. The germline V gene encodes CDR1 LGHNA and CDR2 YNFKEQ. The V segment lost 2 bases and the J segment 4 bases; nucleotides outside the gene matches: 7. This chain's CDR3 is CASSQSSGRAAETQYF. The CDR3 DNA reads as TGTGCCAGCAGCCAATCTAGCGGGAGAGCGGCAGAGACCCAGTACTTC.

The chain links TRBV7-3 to TRBJ2-2; no reliable D call. CDR1 and CDR2 from the germline V gene are SGHTA and FQGTGA. CDR3 size: 18 residues. Trimming removed 4 bases from V and 0 bases from J, with 18 bases in between. The CDR3 is CASSSTPFRGPNTGELFF. The CDR3 coding sequence is TGTGCCAGCAGCTCCACCCCTTTCCGCGGACCGAACACCGGGGAGCTGTTTTTT.

The rearrangement links TRBV4-2 to TRBJ1-2; 8 positions match TRBD1. With 1 base clipped from V and 4 bases from J, the junction kept 5 bases outside the gene matches. Germline lookup yields CDR1 LGHNA and CDR2 YNFKEQ. The CDR3 is 15 residues long. The CDR3 here is CASSQATGVGYGYTF. The CDR3 DNA is TGTGCCAGCAGCCAAGCGACAGGGGTCGGCTATGGCTACACCTTC.

The genes are TRBV5-6 and TRBJ2-7; D is unclear. The CDR3 has 16 amino acids. Trimming removed 4 bases at V and 8 bases at J, with 25 bases between. From germline, CDR1 is SGHDT and CDR2 YYEEEE. DNA of the CDR3: TGTGCCAGCAGCGCCTCGGAACTCTCTATAAGACGAAAGCAGTACTTC. Amino acids: CASSASELSIRRKQYF.

This chain uses TRBV28 with TRBJ2-7; perhaps D is TRBD1 or TRBD2 (5 bases each). V was cut by 2 bases and J by 7 bases, with 18 bases left in between. Germline assignment: CDR1 MDHEN and CDR2 SYDVKM. This CDR3 is built from 15 residues. CDR3: CASSLRGRVGEEQYF. In nucleotides, the CDR3 is TGTGCCAGCAGTTTAAGGGGACGGGTCGGCGAAGAGCAGTACTTC.

This sequence joins TRBV28 and TRBJ2-5; unclear D gene. In germline, CDR1 is MDHEN, CDR2 SYDVKM. CDR3 size: 12 residues. V lost 2 bases and J 2 bases, leaving 3 bases between the germline ends. The DNA for the CDR3 is TGTGCCAGCAGTTTACTTCAAGAGACCCAGTACTTC. Residues: CASSLLQETQYF.

The chain recombines TRBV6-6 with TRBJ2-7, with D maybe TRBD1 (6 bases). Germline V gene sequence: CDR1 MNHNY, CDR2 SVGAGI (reference sequence). CDR3 length equals 15 residues. Trimming shortened V by 4 bases and J by 5 bases, and 18 bases separated the two germline ends. This chain's CDR3 is CASSLDGGLGNEQYF. CDR3 bases: TGTGCCAGCAGTTTGGATGGGGGCCTGGGCAACGAGCAGTACTTC.